This entry features one T cell receptor (beta chain) sequence. The data were obtained in a study of identical twins. V dropped 7 bases and J dropped 2 bases, with 9 bases sitting between them. Germline V lookup: CDR1 SQVTM, CDR2 ANQGSEA. This CDR3 comprises 13 residues. With template switching, a universal primer site was added, and the cDNA carried unique molecular identifiers. TCRdb fed the 5' RACE reads into MiXCR, producing one record per CDR3 protein. The top ten clones hold around 0.4% of a sample with around 530,000 distinct CDR3 sequences, over 12% of them seen once. The sample was also reused in another study, on yellow fever vaccine responses in identical twins.

Sequenced material: CD4+ T cells sorted from blood. This sequence joins TRBV29-1 and TRBJ2-6; D remains unclear. The TCR sequence derives from a woman in her late teens or twenties in good health. This CDR3 is CSARYAGANVLTF. In DNA, the CDR3 is TGCAGCGCCCGGTACGCTGGGGCCAACGTCCTGACTTTC.